This T cell receptor (beta chain) was profiled in a study of T cell responses to AZD1222 COVID-19 vaccine. Study-wide findings and caveats: Clonal diversity was possibly underestimated, and the donors were mostly white British, with more females.

As for this clone: Its antigen is unidentified. An end of the junction differs from the germline gene, which may be a read error. This sample also contains other DNA sequences that code for the same CDR3.

The CDR3 covers 12 residues. Germline V gene lookup returns CDR1 SGHTS and CDR2 YDEGEE. Data came from immunoSEQ multiplex PCR; TCRdb stores just in-frame clones and leaves some out. The sample has about 150,000 clones; 70% to 90% are singletons. Sequencing was performed on peripheral blood, taken on day 0 of MenACWY control vaccination. The chain has TRBV5-8 and TRBJ2-7; no clear D. The source is an adult in good health. The DNA for the CDR3 is TGCGCCAGCAGCCGTGACCATTACGAGCAGTACTTC. Its protein is CASSRDHYEQYF.